The 7 T cell receptor beta chains below were found in one sample sequenced in a study of blood T cells in healthy people across ages. Through a sample-barcoded 5' primer and a J-beta primer mix, a second PCR was run for roughly 6 to 12 cycles. MiXCR, run by TCRdb on the 5' RACE reads, gives a single entry per CDR3 protein. Of about 930,000 distinct CDR3 sequences listed, about 29% are singletons. The same sample was also studied in work on T cells of mothers and their children.

Source material: blood. Receptors originate from a woman aged 40 to 49 in good health.

The sample holds many counts of this clonotype. CDR3 DNA sequence: TGTGCCAGCAGCTTAGAATCTAACTATGGCTACACCTTC. This codes for CASSLESNYGYTF. The chain has TRBV7-2 and TRBJ1-2; D call uncertain. The CDR3 sequence is 13 residues long. CDR1 SGHTA and CDR2 FQGNSA come from the germline V gene. Trimming cost V 1 base and J 0 bases, with 3 bases left between them.

The chain employs TRBV11-2 and TRBJ2-1, with D possibly TRBD1 on 6 matching bases. V dropped 5 bases and J dropped 0 bases, with 11 bases sitting between them. Germline V gene lookup returns CDR1 SGHAT and CDR2 FQNNGV. The CDR3 extends over 15 amino acids. The CDR3 DNA follows: TGTGCCAGCAGCGGAACAGGGCTCTCCTACAATGAGCAGTTCTTC. This sequence encodes CASSGTGLSYNEQFF.

This clonotype was recorded once. The chain uses TRBV29-1 and TRBJ2-1, with 9 bases identical to TRBD2. The junction had 4 bases not matched to a gene; V was cut back by 3 bases and J by 7 bases. The CDR3 has 13 residues. Germline V lookup: CDR1 SQVTM, CDR2 ANQGSEA. As DNA, the CDR3 is TGCAGCGTTGACGGCGGGGGGGTTAATGAGCAGTTCTTC. This codes for CSVDGGGVNEQFF.

About this clonotype: A much larger clone differs by one base, so this may be a read error. This sequence joins TRBV27 and TRBJ2-3; TRBD1 matches 7 bases. J lost 4 bases, V lost 5 bases, and 9 bases had no gene match. Looked up from germline, CDR1 is MNHEY and CDR2 is SMNVEV (reference sequence). The CDR3 sequence is 15 residues long. This chain's CDR3 is CASSNRETGPDTQYF. CDR3 nucleotide sequence: TGTGCCAGCAGTAACCGCGAGACAGGGCCAGATACGCAGTATTTT.

The chain is built from TRBV3-1 and TRBJ2-1; a weak D match, TRBD2 (5 bases). Germline V gives CDR1 LGHDT, CDR2 YNNKEL (reference sequence). V dropped 2 bases and J dropped 4 bases, with 18 bases sitting between them. There are 17 residues in the CDR3. CDR3 protein: CASSQNARLRRYNEQFF. CDR3 coding DNA: TGTGCCAGCAGCCAAAATGCCCGACTCCGGAGGTACAATGAGCAGTTCTTC.

This clonotype occurred a few times. The chain links TRBV6-1 to TRBJ2-5; 14 bases line up with TRBD2. CDR1 is MNHNS and CDR2 is SASEGT in the germline V gene. The CDR3 totals 18 residues. V lost 6 bases to trimming and J lost 4 bases; unmatched junction nucleotides: 13. For the CDR3, the DNA is TGTGCCAGCAGGGGCCCGGGACTAGCGGGGGCGCTGGGAGAGACCCAGTACTTC. Translation gives CASRGPGLAGALGETQYF.

Ten or more counts support this clonotype. This sequence joins TRBV5-1 and TRBJ2-1; D call uncertain. The CDR3 contains 14 residues. V dropped 2 bases and J dropped 0 bases, with 6 bases sitting between them. Germline CDR1 is SGHRS and CDR2 is YFSETQ. Here the CDR3 DNA reads TGCGCCAGCAGCTTCGGCAACTCCTACAATGAGCAGTTCTTC. This codes for CASSFGNSYNEQFF.